Included here is one T cell receptor beta chain sequence, with context. Its antigen remains unknown. As for time point: blood 2 weeks post-SBRT. Stated treatment: 15 Gy SBRT to primary tumor, nephrectomy 4 weeks later. The data were produced by immunoSEQ multiplex PCR, yet TCRdb's version contains in-frame clones alone and is incomplete. Of approximately 61,000 clones listed, around 78% are singletons. The source of the sample is a study of radiation and T cells in renal cell carcinoma. Study-wide results and limits: In blood, top tumor clones expanded by 2 weeks, shrinking by 4.

This CDR3 region has 13 residues. CDR1 and CDR2 from the germline V gene are MNHEY and SVGAGI. Trimming removed 4 bases from V and 3 bases from J, with 9 bases in between. This rearrangement joins TRBV6-5 to TRBJ1-1; D is unresolved. Sequences were derived from blood, sampled from a patient whose treatment included radiotherapy and nephrectomy. The TCR was taken from a man aged 55 to 70 with renal cell carcinoma. CDR3 protein: CASSFFFYTEAFF. The CDR3 nucleotides read TGTGCCAGCAGTTTCTTTTTCTACACTGAAGCTTTCTTT.